These T cell receptor beta chains were read from a single sample in a study of shared clonotypes between healthy human individuals. Some clones are missing from TCRdb's copy, which holds only in-frame ones; the method was immunoSEQ multiplex PCR. The table lists approximately 1,000,000 clones, around three quarters of them singletons. The sequenced material came from memory CD4+ T cells from PBMCs. These receptors were collected from a man younger than 30 in good health. Some clones in this sample may be carry-over from other donors' samples. Each CDR3 is given with its conserved first and last residue. The D gene is left open where the match is weak. Size values are once, few and many counts, or a class for expanded clones, and some rows have none.

V gene,J gene,D gene,clone size,CDR3 DNA,CDR3 protein
TRBV6-5,TRBJ1-1,TRBD1,few,TGTGCCAGCAGGGTCGGACAGGGGGCGCCTGAAGCTTTCTTT,CASRVGQGAPEAFF
TRBV11-2,TRBJ2-1,TRBD2,-,TGTGCCAGCAGCCATCCACTAAGCGGGGTTAGCTCCTACAATGAGCAGTTCTTC,CASSHPLSGVSSYNEQFF
TRBV29-1,TRBJ2-1,-,-,TGCAGCGTTCCCCCGGGACGGTCCTACAATGAGCAGTTCTTC,CSVPPGRSYNEQFF
TRBV3-2,TRBJ1-4,-,-,TGTGCCAGCAGGGGACAGATGTTTTTT,CASRGQMFF
TRBV11-2,TRBJ1-2,-,-,TGTGCCAGCAGCTTCGGGGGAAATGATGGCTACACCTTC,CASSFGGNDGYTF
TRBV5-1,TRBJ1-2,-,-,TGCGCCAGCAGCGCAGAACAGGCCGGAAACTATGGCTACACCTTC,CASSAEQAGNYGYTF
TRBV27,TRBJ2-7,-,-,TGTGCCAGCAGTTTAGGTCGAGCTTCATACGAGCAGTACTTC,CASSLGRASYEQYF
TRBV4-2,TRBJ1-3,TRBD1,-,TGTGCCAGCAGCCAAGACGGGACAGCCTCTGGAAACACCATATATTTT,CASSQDGTASGNTIYF
TRBV18,TRBJ1-5,TRBD1,once,TGTGCCAGCTCACCGGGACAGGGGGGCAATCAGCCCCAGCATTTT,CASSPGQGGNQPQHF
TRBV7-8,TRBJ1-4,-,-,TGTGCCAGCAGCTTAGGTGGCAGGTTCAATGAAAAACTGTTTTTT,CASSLGGRFNEKLFF
TRBV5-4,TRBJ2-3,TRBD2,-,TGTGCCAGCAGCTTGAGGCTAGCGGGAGAAAGCACAGATACGCAGTATTTT,CASSLRLAGESTDTQYF
TRBV7-2,TRBJ2-1,TRBD1,-,TGTGCCAGCAGCTTAGACAGGGGTCTACACAATGAGCAGTTCTTC,CASSLDRGLHNEQFF
TRBV6-6,TRBJ2-3,-,-,TGTGCCAGCAGTTACTCGTCAGCAGATACGCAGTATTTT,CASSYSSADTQYF
TRBV30,TRBJ1-2,-,-,TGTGCCTGGACCTCCGGGCCAGGGGGCTACACCTTC,CAWTSGPGGYTF
TRBV23-1,TRBJ2-6,TRBD1,-,TGCGCCAGCAGTCAACCACAGGGGGCGCCTGGGGCCAACGTCCTGACTTTC,CASSQPQGAPGANVLTF
TRBV5-6,TRBJ1-2,TRBD1,-,TGTGCCAGCAGCTCAGCTTTCAGGACAGGGTATGGCTACACCTTC,CASSSAFRTGYGYTF
TRBV19,TRBJ1-5,-,-,TGTGCCAGTAGTATAGTGGCCAGGGAAGGCCAGCCCCAGCATTTT,CASSIVAREGQPQHF
TRBV4-3,TRBJ1-3,-,-,TGCGCCAGCAGCCAAAAAGCAATTGGAAACACCATATATTTT,CASSQKAIGNTIYF
TRBV9,TRBJ1-3,-,-,TGTGCCAGCAGCGCCCTCGGGCACAACTCTGGAAACACCATATATTTT,CASSALGHNSGNTIYF
TRBV14,TRBJ1-2,-,-,TGTGCCAGCAACCTCGGTCCGGCGAAAAACGCAGGTTATGGCTACACCTTC,CASNLGPAKNAGYGYTF